The 7 T cell receptor beta chains below all came from one sample that was sequenced in a study of CD8 T cells in Susac syndrome. With random hexamers, 0.5 to 1 ug RNA was reverse transcribed. TCRdb re-called the immunoSEQ multiplex PCR reads through MiXCR, storing one row per CDR3 protein. The sample carries about 180,000 distinct CDR3 sequences, roughly 95% recorded once. Sequencing was done on a sample of CD8+ T cells from PBMCs. The receptors come from a human donor with multiple sclerosis.

The gene calls are TRBV29-1 and TRBJ2-3; D is undetermined. The V end lost 0 bases, the J end lost 10 bases, and 14 bases lay between the germline ends. The CDR3 consists of 13 residues. CDR1 is SQVTM, CDR2 ANQGSEA, per germline. DNA of the CDR3: TGCAGCGTTGAAGATCAACCCTCACTGGCGCAGTATTTT. Protein sequence: CSVEDQPSLAQYF.

On this clonotype: Germline is not matched at one junction end, which may reflect a read error. This rearrangement joins TRBV28 to TRBJ2-2; 10 bases are a match to TRBD1. Germline CDR1 and CDR2: MDHEN and SYDVKM. CDR3 length: 15 amino acids. CDR3 sequence: CASSGDRGSTEELFF. The CDR3 region has the DNA TGTGCCAGCAGTGGGGACAGGGGTTCGACCGAGGAGCTGTTTTTT.

The V gene is TRBV4-1, the J gene TRBJ1-1, with D unresolved. The germline V gene has CDR1 MGHRA and CDR2 YSYEKL. The V end was cut by 3 bases, the J end by 11 bases, with 13 bases between. CDR3 size: 12 residues. The CDR3 DNA follows: TGCGCCAGCAGCCATCTTACAGAGGAGGCTTTCTTT. Translating it yields CASSHLTEEAFF.

The rearrangement joins TRBV29-1 to TRBJ2-1; TRBD1 matches 9 bases. V trimming: 4 bases; J trimming: 10 bases; junction bases outside the gene matches: 5. This CDR3 region has 12 residues. From germline, CDR1 is SQVTM and CDR2 ANQGSEA. CDR3 sequence (DNA): TGCAGCGTTGTGGGACAGGGTGGCGAGCAGTTCTTC. Protein product: CSVVGQGGEQFF.

The chain joins TRBV6-6 to TRBJ2-1; 12 bases map to TRBD2. The CDR3 is made up of 16 amino acids. Germline V lookup: CDR1 MNHNY, CDR2 SVGAGI (reference sequence). The V gene end was trimmed by 6 bases and the J gene end by 3 bases; junction bases not matched to a gene: 6. CDR3 sequence: CASSRGTSGLYNEQFF. The CDR3 DNA sequence: TGTGCCAGCAGCCGAGGGACTAGCGGGCTCTACAATGAGCAGTTCTTC.

The V gene is TRBV7-9, the J gene TRBJ2-6; no definite D call. This CDR3 is built from 14 residues. V was shortened by 5 bases and J by 0 bases, with 5 bases between the two germline ends. Germline-derived CDR1 and CDR2 are SEHNR and FQNEAQ (reference sequence). The CDR3 is CASSADSGANVLTF. In DNA form, the CDR3 reads TGTGCCAGCAGCGCAGACTCTGGGGCCAACGTCCTGACTTTC.

The CDR3 DNA reads TGTGCCAGCAGCCAACAACAGTCCTACGAGCAGTACTTC. It yields the protein CASSQQQSYEQYF. The V call is TRBV7-9, the J call TRBJ2-7, with no clear D. CDR3 length: 13 amino acids. V was pared by 5 bases and J by 1 base, with 9 bases between. Germline-derived CDR1 and CDR2 are SEHNR and FQNEAQ (reference sequence).